This paragraph covers one TCR beta chain sequence. The entry originates in a study of control samples from healthy donors and cancer patients. Germline lookup yields CDR1 SNHLY and CDR2 FYNNEI. Trimming left V 6 bases short and J 7 bases short, with 15 bases between. The CDR3 covers 14 residues. Here immunoSEQ multiplex PCR was the method, and the copy in TCRdb shows in-frame clones only, minus some. The sample shows fewer than 200,000 clones, about 90% of them seen only once. Sequenced material: blood. The chain joins TRBV2 to TRBJ1-4; D is possibly TRBD1 (6 bases). This clonotype was sampled from a woman in her twenties or thirties in good health. CDR3 region: CASSVQGGGEKLFF. The CDR3 DNA follows: TGTGCCAGCAGCGTACAGGGTGGAGGTGAAAAACTGTTTTTT.